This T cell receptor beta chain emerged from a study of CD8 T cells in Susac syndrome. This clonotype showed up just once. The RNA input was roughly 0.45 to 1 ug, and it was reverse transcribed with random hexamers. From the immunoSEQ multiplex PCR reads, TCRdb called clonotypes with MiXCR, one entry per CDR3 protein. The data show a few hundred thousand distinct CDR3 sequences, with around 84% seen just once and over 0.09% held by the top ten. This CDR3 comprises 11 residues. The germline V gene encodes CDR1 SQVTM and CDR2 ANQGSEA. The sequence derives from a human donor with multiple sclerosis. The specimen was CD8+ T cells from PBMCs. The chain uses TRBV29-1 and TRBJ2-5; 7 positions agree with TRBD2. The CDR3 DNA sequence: TGCAAGGGAGGGAAACAAGAGACCCAGTACTTC. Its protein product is CKGGKQETQYF.